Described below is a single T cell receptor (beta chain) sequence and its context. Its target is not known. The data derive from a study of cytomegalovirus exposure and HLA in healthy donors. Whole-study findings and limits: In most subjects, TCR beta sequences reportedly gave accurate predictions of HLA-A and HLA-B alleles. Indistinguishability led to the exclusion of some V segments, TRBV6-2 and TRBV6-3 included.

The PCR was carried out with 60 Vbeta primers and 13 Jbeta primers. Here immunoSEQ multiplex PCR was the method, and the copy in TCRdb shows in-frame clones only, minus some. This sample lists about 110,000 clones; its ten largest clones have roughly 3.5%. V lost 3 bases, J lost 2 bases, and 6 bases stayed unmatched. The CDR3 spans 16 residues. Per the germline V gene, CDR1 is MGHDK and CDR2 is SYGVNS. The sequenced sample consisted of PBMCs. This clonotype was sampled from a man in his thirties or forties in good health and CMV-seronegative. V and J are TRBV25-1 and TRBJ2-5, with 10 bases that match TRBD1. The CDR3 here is CASSDRTGGRQETQYF. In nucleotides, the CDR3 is TGTGCCAGCAGTGATCGGACAGGGGGTAGGCAAGAGACCCAGTACTTC.